Detailed here is one T cell receptor (beta chain). This CDR3 comprises 17 residues. Germline loops: CDR1 LNHDA, CDR2 SQIVND (reference sequence). V dropped 5 bases and J dropped 7; count of bases not matched to a gene: 15. These data are taken from a study of T cell changes during pregnancy in multiple sclerosis. The assay was immunoSEQ multiplex PCR, and TCRdb's table has in-frame clones only and misses some. Of 50,000 to 55,000 clones in the sample, around 90% were seen once. The sample in question was CD4+ T cells from peripheral blood mononuclear cells, obtained in the third trimester of pregnancy. The chain links TRBV19 to TRBJ1-2; TRBD1 agrees at 11 bases. This clonotype was obtained from a female donor with multiple sclerosis, enrolled in a pregnancy study. CDR3 sequence: CASSADRGQVGRIGYTF. CDR3 DNA: TGTGCCAGTAGTGCGGACAGGGGGCAGGTGGGCAGAATTGGCTACACCTTC. Filled out from reference TRBV19 and TRBJ1-2, the complete variable domain reads DGGITQSPKYLFRKEGQNVTLSCEQNLNHDAMYWYRQDPGQGLRLIYYSQIVNDFQKGDIAEGYSVSREKKESFPLTVTSAQKNPTAFYLCASSADRGQVGRIGYTFGSGTRLTVV.